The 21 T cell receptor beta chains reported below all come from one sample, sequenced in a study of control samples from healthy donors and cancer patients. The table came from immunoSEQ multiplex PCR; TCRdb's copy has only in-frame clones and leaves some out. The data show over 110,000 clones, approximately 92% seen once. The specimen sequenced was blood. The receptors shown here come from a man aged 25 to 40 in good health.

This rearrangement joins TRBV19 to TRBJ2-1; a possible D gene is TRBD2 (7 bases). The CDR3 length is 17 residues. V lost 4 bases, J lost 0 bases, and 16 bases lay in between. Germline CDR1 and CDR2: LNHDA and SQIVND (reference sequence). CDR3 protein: CASSTSGGHNSYNEQFF. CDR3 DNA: TGTGCCAGTAGTACCTCCGGGGGGCATAACTCCTACAATGAGCAGTTCTTC. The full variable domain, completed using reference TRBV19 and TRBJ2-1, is DGGITQSPKYLFRKEGQNVTLSCEQNLNHDAMYWYRQDPGQGLRLIYYSQIVNDFQKGDIAEGYSVSREKKESFPLTVTSAQKNPTAFYLCASSTSGGHNSYNEQFFGPGTRLTVL.

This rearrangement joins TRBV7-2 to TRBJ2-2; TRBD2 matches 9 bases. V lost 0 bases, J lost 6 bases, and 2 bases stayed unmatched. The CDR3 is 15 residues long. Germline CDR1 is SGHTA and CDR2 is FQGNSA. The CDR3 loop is CASSLASGRSGELFF. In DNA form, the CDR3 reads TGTGCCAGCAGCTTAGCTAGCGGGAGATCCGGGGAGCTGTTTTTT.

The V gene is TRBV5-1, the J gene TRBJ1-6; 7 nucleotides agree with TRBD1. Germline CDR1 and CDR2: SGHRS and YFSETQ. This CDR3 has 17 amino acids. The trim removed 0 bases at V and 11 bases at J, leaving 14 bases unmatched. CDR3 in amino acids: CASSLGDSGPARTPLHF. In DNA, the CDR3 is TGCGCCAGCAGCTTGGGGGACAGTGGTCCCGCTAGGACACCCCTCCACTTT.

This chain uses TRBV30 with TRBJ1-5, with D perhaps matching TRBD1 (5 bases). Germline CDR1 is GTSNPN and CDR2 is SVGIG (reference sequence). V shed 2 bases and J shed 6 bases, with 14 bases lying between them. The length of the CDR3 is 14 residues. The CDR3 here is CAWSRSQGRQPQHF. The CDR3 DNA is TGTGCCTGGAGTCGAAGCCAGGGCCGTCAGCCCCAGCATTTT.

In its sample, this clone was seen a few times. CDR3 region: CASSLLSGGAETQYF. The CDR3 DNA is TGTGCCAGCAGCTTGTTGTCTGGGGGCGCAGAGACCCAGTACTTC. The chain uses TRBV5-6 and TRBJ2-5, with D maybe TRBD1 (6 bases). The V gene's germline CDR1 is SGHDT and CDR2 YYEEEE. The germline V and J ends were trimmed by 1 base and 4 bases, with 14 bases remaining between them. The CDR3 consists of 15 residues. Supplemented by reference TRBV5-6 and TRBJ2-5, the full variable domain reads DAGVTQSPTHLIKTRGQQVTLRCSPKSGHDTVSWYQQALGQGPQFIFQYYEEEERQRGNFPDRFSGHQFPNYSSELNVNALLLGDSALYLCASSLLSGGAETQYFGPGTRLLVL.

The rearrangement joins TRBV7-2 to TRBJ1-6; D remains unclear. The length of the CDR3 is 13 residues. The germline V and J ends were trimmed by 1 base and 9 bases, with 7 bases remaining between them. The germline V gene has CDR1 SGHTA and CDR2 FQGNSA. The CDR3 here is CASSLVWGSPLHF. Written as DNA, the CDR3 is TGTGCCAGCAGCTTAGTTTGGGGTTCACCCCTCCACTTT.

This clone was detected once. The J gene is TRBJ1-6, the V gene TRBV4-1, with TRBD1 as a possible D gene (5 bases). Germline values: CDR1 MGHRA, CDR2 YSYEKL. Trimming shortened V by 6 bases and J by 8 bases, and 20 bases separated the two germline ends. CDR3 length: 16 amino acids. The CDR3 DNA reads TGCGCCAGCAGGCATTTAACCGGGACGTGGGATTCACCCCTCCACTTT. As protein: CASRHLTGTWDSPLHF.

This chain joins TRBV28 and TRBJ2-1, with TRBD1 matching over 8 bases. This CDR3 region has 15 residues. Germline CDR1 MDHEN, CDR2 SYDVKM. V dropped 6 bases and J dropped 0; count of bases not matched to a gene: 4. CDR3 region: CASRGDRSSYNEQFF. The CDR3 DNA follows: TGTGCCAGCAGGGGGGACAGGAGCTCCTACAATGAGCAGTTCTTC.

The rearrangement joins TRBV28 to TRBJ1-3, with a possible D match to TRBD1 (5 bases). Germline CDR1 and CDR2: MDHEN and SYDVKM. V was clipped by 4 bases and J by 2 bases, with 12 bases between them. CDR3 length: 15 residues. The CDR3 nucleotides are TGTGCCAGCAGTTCCGGGGGGAGGACTGGAAACACCATATATTTT. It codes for CASSSGGRTGNTIYF.

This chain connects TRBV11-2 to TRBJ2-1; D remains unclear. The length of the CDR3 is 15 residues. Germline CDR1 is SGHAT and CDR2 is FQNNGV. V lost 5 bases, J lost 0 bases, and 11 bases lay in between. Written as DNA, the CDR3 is TGTGCCAGCAGCCGGTATGTGAGCTCCTACAATGAGCAGTTCTTC. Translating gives CASSRYVSSYNEQFF.

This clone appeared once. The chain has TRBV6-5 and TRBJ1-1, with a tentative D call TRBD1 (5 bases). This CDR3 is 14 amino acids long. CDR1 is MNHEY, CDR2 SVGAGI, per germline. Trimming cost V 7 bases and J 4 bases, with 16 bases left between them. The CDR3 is CASKRGGTSTEAFF. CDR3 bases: TGTGCCAGCAAGCGGGGGGGGACGAGCACTGAAGCTTTCTTT.

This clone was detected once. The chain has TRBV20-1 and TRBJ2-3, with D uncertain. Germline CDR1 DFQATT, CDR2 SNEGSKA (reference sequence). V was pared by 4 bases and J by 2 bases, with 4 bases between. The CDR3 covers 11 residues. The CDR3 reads CSATFTDTQYF. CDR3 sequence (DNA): TGCAGTGCTACCTTCACAGATACGCAGTATTTT.

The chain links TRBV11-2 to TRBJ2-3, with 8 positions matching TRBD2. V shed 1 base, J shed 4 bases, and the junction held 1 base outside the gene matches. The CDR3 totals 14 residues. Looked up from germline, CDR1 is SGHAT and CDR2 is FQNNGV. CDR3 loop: CASSLAGGADTQYF. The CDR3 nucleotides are TGTGCCAGCAGCTTAGCGGGAGGGGCAGATACGCAGTATTTT.

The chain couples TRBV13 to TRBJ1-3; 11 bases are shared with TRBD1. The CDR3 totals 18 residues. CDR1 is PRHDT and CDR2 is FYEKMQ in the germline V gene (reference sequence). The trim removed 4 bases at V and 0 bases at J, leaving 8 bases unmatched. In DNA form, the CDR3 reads TGTGCCAGCAGCTCCTCCGGGACAGGGGGTCGCTCTGGAAACACCATATATTTT. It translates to CASSSSGTGGRSGNTIYF.

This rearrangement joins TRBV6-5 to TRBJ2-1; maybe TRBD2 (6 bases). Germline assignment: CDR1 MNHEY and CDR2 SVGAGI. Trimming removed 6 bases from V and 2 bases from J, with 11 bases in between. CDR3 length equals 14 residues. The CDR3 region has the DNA TGTGCCAGCAGGCGGGAACTCACCTACAATGAGCAGTTCTTC. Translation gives CASRRELTYNEQFF.

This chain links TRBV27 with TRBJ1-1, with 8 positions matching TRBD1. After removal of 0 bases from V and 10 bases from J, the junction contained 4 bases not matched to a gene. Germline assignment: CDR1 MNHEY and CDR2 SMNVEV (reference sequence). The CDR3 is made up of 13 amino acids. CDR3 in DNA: TGTGCCAGCAGTTTATCGGCAGGGACAGGAGCTTTCTTT. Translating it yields CASSLSAGTGAFF.

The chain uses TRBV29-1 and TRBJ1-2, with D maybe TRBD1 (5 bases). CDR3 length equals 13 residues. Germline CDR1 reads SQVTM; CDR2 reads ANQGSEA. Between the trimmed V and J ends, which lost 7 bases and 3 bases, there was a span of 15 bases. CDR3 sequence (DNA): TGCAGCGGGGGGGTAGGAGCCGACTATGGCTACACCTTC. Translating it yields CSGGVGADYGYTF.

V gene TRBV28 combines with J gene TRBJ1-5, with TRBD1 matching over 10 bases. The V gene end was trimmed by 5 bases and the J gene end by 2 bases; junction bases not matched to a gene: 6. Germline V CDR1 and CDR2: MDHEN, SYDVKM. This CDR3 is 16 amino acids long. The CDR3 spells CASSPRQGAGNQPQHF. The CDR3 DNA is TGTGCCAGCAGTCCCAGACAGGGGGCGGGCAATCAGCCCCAGCATTTT.

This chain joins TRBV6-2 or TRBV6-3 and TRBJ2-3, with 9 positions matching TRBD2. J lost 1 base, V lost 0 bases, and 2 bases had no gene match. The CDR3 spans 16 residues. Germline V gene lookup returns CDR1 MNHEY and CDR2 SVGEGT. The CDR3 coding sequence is TGTGCCAGCAGTTACTCGACTAGCGGACGCACAGATACGCAGTATTTT. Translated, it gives CASSYSTSGRTDTQYF.

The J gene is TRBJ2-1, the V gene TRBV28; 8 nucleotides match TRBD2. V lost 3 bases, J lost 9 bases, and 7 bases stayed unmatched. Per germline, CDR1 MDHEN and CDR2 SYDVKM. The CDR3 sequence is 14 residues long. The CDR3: CASSFSVRGGEQFF. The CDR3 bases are TGTGCCAGCAGTTTCAGTGTACGGGGGGGTGAGCAGTTCTTC.

CDR3 residues: CASSLGGSGANVLTF. The DNA of the CDR3 is TGTGCCAGCAGCTTGGGAGGGTCTGGGGCCAACGTCCTGACTTTC. The chain uses TRBV5-4 and TRBJ2-6; D possibly corresponds to TRBD2 (5 bases). The germline V and J ends were trimmed by 0 bases and 1 base, with 5 bases remaining between them. Per the germline V gene, CDR1 is SGHNT and CDR2 is YYREEE (reference sequence). The CDR3 runs to 15 residues. Full variable domain (missing parts from reference TRBV5-4 and TRBJ2-6): ETGVTQSPTHLIKTRGQQVTLRCSSQSGHNTVSWYQQALGQGPQFIFQYYREEENGRGNFPPRFSGLQFPNYSSELNVNALELDDSALYLCASSLGGSGANVLTFGAGSRLTVL.